Following are 10 T cell receptor beta chains from one sample sequenced in a study of graft-versus-host responses after intestinal transplantation. The data were produced by immunoSEQ multiplex PCR, yet TCRdb's version contains in-frame clones alone and is incomplete. The table shows tens of thousands of clones, with 91% occurring only once. Specimen: PBMCs, collected around 120 days after intestinal transplantation. The receptors stem from a human patient who received an intestinal transplant, so some T cells may come from the graft donor.

This clone appeared a single time. The J gene is TRBJ2-3, the V gene TRBV11-3; D uncertain. Trimming took off 3 bases at V and 3 bases at J, with 4 bases between the two ends. The CDR3 is 12 amino acids. Germline CDR1 is SGHNT and CDR2 is YENEEA. CDR3 loop: CASSLRTDTQYF. In nucleotides, the CDR3 is TGTGCCAGCAGCTTGAGGACAGATACGCAGTATTTT.

The chain joins TRBV11-2 to TRBJ2-2; 7 bases agree with TRBD2. Germline loops: CDR1 SGHAT, CDR2 FQNNGV. This CDR3 spans 16 amino acids. V trimming: 4 bases; J trimming: 0 bases; junction bases outside the gene matches: 5. The CDR3 protein is CASSSPTSANTGELFF. CDR3 bases: TGTGCCAGCAGCTCTCCCACTAGCGCGAACACCGGGGAGCTGTTTTTT.

The chain links TRBV5-1 to TRBJ1-1, with 8 nucleotides matching TRBD1. The germline CDR1 and CDR2 sequences are SGHRS and YFSETQ. This CDR3 has 14 residues. V was pared by 3 bases and J by 5 bases, with 6 bases of the junction left unmatched. The CDR3: CASSSDRGLTEAFF. The DNA for the CDR3 is TGCGCCAGCAGCTCCGACAGGGGATTGACTGAAGCTTTCTTT.

As DNA, the CDR3 is TGTGCCAGCAGTGCCTTCCGGGAGCAGTACTTC. Protein: CASSAFREQYF. This chain uses TRBV28 with TRBJ2-7; no clear D gene. The CDR3 is 11 amino acids. Trimming took off 5 bases at V and 7 bases at J, with 9 bases between the two ends. Germline values: CDR1 MDHEN, CDR2 SYDVKM.

V gene TRBV28 combines with J gene TRBJ2-3, with D tentatively TRBD2 (7 bases). The germline V and J ends were trimmed by 5 bases and 3 bases, with 21 bases remaining between them. The CDR3 is 17 residues long. Per germline, CDR1 MDHEN and CDR2 SYDVKM. CDR3 amino acids: CASSRRRGGAGTDTQYF. The CDR3 DNA sequence: TGTGCCAGCAGTCGTCGTAGGGGGGGAGCGGGGACAGATACGCAGTATTTT.

Of note for this clone: The sample contains more than one DNA sequence encoding this CDR3. The V call is TRBV6-1, the J call TRBJ2-7; TRBD2 agrees at 9 bases. This CDR3 spans 15 amino acids. The V gene's germline CDR1 is MNHNS and CDR2 SASEGT. V was pared by 1 base and J by 5 bases, with 6 bases of the junction left unmatched. The CDR3 DNA sequence: TGTGCCAGCAGTGAAGATATAGCGGGAGTGAACGAGCAGTACTTC. Protein product: CASSEDIAGVNEQYF.

The gene calls are TRBV6-1 and TRBJ1-6; D perhaps matches TRBD1 (5 bases). The CDR3 is 11 residues long. The germline V gene encodes CDR1 MNHNS and CDR2 SASEGT. V was clipped by 6 bases and J by 15 bases, with 12 bases between them. The CDR3 DNA reads as TGTGCCAGCAGGAGGGGTCTTGGCCTCCACTTT. Translation: CASRRGLGLHF.

J is TRBJ2-2 and V is TRBV29-1; TRBD2 is a possible D gene (6 bases). Germline V gives CDR1 SQVTM, CDR2 ANQGSEA. The length of the CDR3 is 14 residues. Deletions cut 4 bases from V and 4 bases from J, with 13 bases between. The CDR3 region is CSVGVGRGTGELFF. As DNA, the CDR3 is TGCAGCGTTGGGGTCGGGAGAGGCACCGGGGAGCTGTTTTTT.

This chain connects TRBV5-4 to TRBJ2-3; TRBD2 matches 13 bases. The CDR3 is 17 amino acids. V dropped 10 bases and J dropped 0; count of bases not matched to a gene: 11. Germline V gene sequence: CDR1 SGHNT, CDR2 YYREEE (reference sequence). The CDR3 region is CAAQRLAGGPSTDTQYF. CDR3 DNA: TGTGCCGCCCAGAGACTAGCGGGAGGCCCTAGCACAGATACGCAGTATTTT.

The chain combines TRBV28 with TRBJ2-3, with 7 bases matching TRBD2. Germline V gene data show CDR1 as MDHEN and CDR2 as SYDVKM. The ends lost 4 bases at V and 4 bases at J; junction bases unmatched: 5. This CDR3 is built from 14 residues. The DNA for the CDR3 is TGTGCCAGCAGTTCCCGGGACTACCCAGATACGCAGTATTTT. The encoded protein is CASSSRDYPDTQYF.